This T cell receptor (beta chain) was recovered during a study of cytomegalovirus exposure and HLA in healthy donors. Study summary: The 120 validation repertoires were reported in a later analysis to have been generated on the same platform as the roughly 700 first-cohort repertoires.

Per the germline V gene, CDR1 is LNHDA and CDR2 is SQIVND (reference sequence). This CDR3 spans 14 amino acids. Losses at the gene ends were 5 bases for V and 11 bases for J; bases not matched to a gene: 14. Generated by immunoSEQ multiplex PCR, the TCRdb table keeps only in-frame clones and is missing some. The table has some 130,000 clones, approximately 84% seen once; the top ten hold approximately 30%. Details on this clone: No antigen is known for it.

The study's findings and limits: Some public TCRs appeared in many individuals, while most sequences were rare.

The chain uses TRBV19 and TRBJ1-1, with TRBD1 identical over 7 bases. The TCR comes from a man aged 25-40 years in good health and CMV-seropositive. The sequenced sample consisted of PBMCs. In DNA, the CDR3 is TGTGCCAGTAGTCCCCGGAACAGACAGGGTTTTGCTTTCTTT. It is translated as CASSPRNRQGFAFF. The complete variable domain, with remaining parts taken from reference TRBV19 and TRBJ1-1, reads DGGITQSPKYLFRKEGQNVTLSCEQNLNHDAMYWYRQDPGQGLRLIYYSQIVNDFQKGDIAEGYSVSREKKESFPLTVTSAQKNPTAFYLCASSPRNRQGFAFFGQGTRLTVV.